The rows below give T cell receptor beta chains drawn from one sample of a study of shared clonotypes between healthy human individuals. The table came from immunoSEQ multiplex PCR; TCRdb's copy has only in-frame clones and leaves some out. Here the sample spans 450,000 to 600,000 clones, around three quarters being singletons. Input material: PBMCs. The receptors shown here come from a woman aged 40 to 50 in good health. Some clones in this sample may be carry-over from other donors' samples. Both conserved end residues are part of each CDR3. D genes are given only for firm matches. Only part of the rows carry a size: once, few, many, or a class if the clone is expanded.

d_call	v_call	clone_size	j_call	cdr3_nt	cdr3_aa
TRBD1	TRBV5-1	.	TRBJ1-5	TGCGCCAGCAGCTTGGACACAGGGGGCAATCAGCCCCAGCATTTT	CASSLDTGGNQPQHF
TRBD2	TRBV27	.	TRBJ2-1	TGTGCCAGCAGTTTAAGAGGCATTAGCGGGAGGGCCCCTGAGCAGTTCTTC	CASSLRGISGRAPEQFF
.	TRBV15	few	TRBJ1-4	TGTGCCACCAGCAGAGGTCAAACGGCGGATAATGAAAAACTGTTTTTT	CATSRGQTADNEKLFF
.	TRBV29-1	.	TRBJ1-2	TGCAGCGTCTCGGGAGGAAGTGATGGCTACACCTTC	CSVSGGSDGYTF
.	TRBV19	.	TRBJ1-2	TGTGCCACCCTAGGGAGCTATGGCTACACCTTC	CATLGSYGYTF
.	TRBV2	.	TRBJ2-7	TGTGCCAGCAGTTCACAGGGTTACGAGCAGTACTTC	CASSSQGYEQYF
TRBD1	TRBV4-1	.	TRBJ2-7	TGCGCCAGCAGCCAGGTACCGGGACAGGGGCGCTACGAGCAGTACTTC	CASSQVPGQGRYEQYF
.	TRBV9	.	TRBJ2-5	TGTGCCAGCAGCGTAGGAAGCCGGGACCCCAGGGAGACCCAGTACTTC	CASSVGSRDPRETQYF
.	TRBV7-6	.	TRBJ2-7	TGTGCCAGCAGCCCGGACGGATACTACGAGCAGTACTTC	CASSPDGYYEQYF
.	TRBV7-9	.	TRBJ2-1	TGTGCCAGCAGCGAAGTAAACTACAATGAGCAGTTCTTC	CASSEVNYNEQFF
.	TRBV18	.	TRBJ1-1	TGTGCCAGCTCACCAGGCAGGGCCAACACTGAAGCTTTCTTT	CASSPGRANTEAFF
TRBD1	TRBV28	.	TRBJ2-3	TGTGCCAGCAGTTTAAGTAGGGACAGGGGTTACTCAGATACGCAGTATTTT	CASSLSRDRGYSDTQYF
.	TRBV27	.	TRBJ2-7	TGTGCCAGCACCCACCAGGCAGGGGCGTACGAGCAGTACTTC	CASTHQAGAYEQYF
.	TRBV30	once	TRBJ1-3	TGTGCCTGGAACAGTCAGGGCACCAACGGAAACACCATATATTTT	CAWNSQGTNGNTIYF
.	TRBV7-9	.	TRBJ2-5	TGTGCCAGCAGCTTAGTCCCGGGGTTGGAGACCCAGTACTTC	CASSLVPGLETQYF
.	TRBV6-6	.	TRBJ2-7	TGTGCCACCCGAGACAGCTTCCTCTCCTACGAGCAGTACTTC	CATRDSFLSYEQYF
.	TRBV6-1	.	TRBJ1-3	TGTGCCAGCGGAGCGGGACACCTCTCTGGAAACACCATATATTTT	CASGAGHLSGNTIYF
.	TRBV4-3	once	TRBJ1-1	TGCGCCAGCAGCCAATCCCAGGGGTACACTGAAGCTTTCTTT	CASSQSQGYTEAFF
.	TRBV19	.	TRBJ2-7	TGTGCCAGTAGTAGAGGGCCAGGGGTACAGCAGCAGTACTTC	CASSRGPGVQQQYF
TRBD2	TRBV7-2	few	TRBJ2-2	TGTGCCAGCAGCTTGGGACTAGCGGGAGCGGGCACCGGGGAGCTGTTTTTT	CASSLGLAGAGTGELFF
TRBD1	TRBV7-8	.	TRBJ1-5	TGTGCCAGCAGCTCGGGACAGGCTAGCAATCAGCCCCAGCATTTT	CASSSGQASNQPQHF
TRBD2	TRBV10-3	once	TRBJ2-1	TGTGCCATCAGTGTCTTAGCGGGAGTGGGGAATGAGCAGTTCTTC	CAISVLAGVGNEQFF
.	TRBV4-3	.	TRBJ1-2	TGCGCCAGCAGCCGTCAGGGGCGTGGTGACTATGGCTACACCTTC	CASSRQGRGDYGYTF
TRBD1	TRBV29-1	.	TRBJ2-1	TGCAGCCCCGTTCTCCCTAACAGGGGAACTGAGCAGTTCTTC	CSPVLPNRGTEQFF
.	TRBV6-6	few	TRBJ1-2	TGTGCCAGCAGTTACTCGAGGTACAGGGACGGCTACACCTTC	CASSYSRYRDGYTF
.	TRBV7-2	once	TRBJ2-5	TGTGCCAGCGGCATCCCAGGGACAGAGACCCAGTACTTC	CASGIPGTETQYF
.	TRBV7-2	.	TRBJ2-2	TGTGCCAGCAGCTTAGGACCCGCCAACACCGGGGAGCTGTTTTTT	CASSLGPANTGELFF
.	TRBV5-1	.	TRBJ2-7	TGCGCCAGCAGCTTCGTAGGGGGGGCGCCTCGCGAGCAGTACTTC	CASSFVGGAPREQYF
TRBD2	TRBV30	few	TRBJ2-2	TGTGCCTGGAGTGTACGGTCTAGCGGGAGTAACACCGGGGAGCTGTTTTTT	CAWSVRSSGSNTGELFF
TRBD1	TRBV6-1	.	TRBJ2-7	TGTGCCAGCAGTCCGACAGGGGGGTCCTACGAGCAGTACTTC	CASSPTGGSYEQYF
.	TRBV19	.	TRBJ2-1	TGTGCCAGTAGTATGCCAGGAAATAAGTTCTTC	CASSMPGNKFF
.	TRBV7-9	.	TRBJ1-1	TGTGCCAGCAGCCCCACAGCCATGAACACTGAAGCTTTCTTT	CASSPTAMNTEAFF
.	TRBV4-1	many	TRBJ1-5	TGCGCCAGCAGCCAAGATTGGGGGTACAATCAGCCCCAGCATTTT	CASSQDWGYNQPQHF
.	TRBV7-6	.	TRBJ2-1	TGTGCCAGCAGCACGACTAGTCATGAGCAGTTCTTC	CASSTTSHEQFF
TRBD2	TRBV5-6	.	TRBJ2-7	TGTGCCAGCAGCCCCACACTAGCGGGATCCGCCGGACGGAAATACGAGCAGTACTTC	CASSPTLAGSAGRKYEQYF
TRBD2	TRBV7-2	.	TRBJ2-3	TGTGCCAGCAGCATTCAAACTCCGGGACTAGCGGGCACAGATACGCAGTATTTT	CASSIQTPGLAGTDTQYF
.	TRBV7-9	once	TRBJ1-4	TGTGCCAGCAGCCCAGACGGCCTTGGAGAAAAACTGTTTTTT	CASSPDGLGEKLFF
TRBD1	TRBV28	.	TRBJ2-7	TGTGCCAGCAGTTTATTTGCAGGGGGCCCCTACGAGCAGTACTTC	CASSLFAGGPYEQYF
.	TRBV7-9	.	TRBJ2-3	TGTGCCAGCAGCTTTGGCGGGCCGTCAGATACGCAGTATTTT	CASSFGGPSDTQYF
.	TRBV4-1	.	TRBJ1-5	TGCGCCAGCAGCCAAGGTCCAAGGGCGGGGAGGGATCATAGCAATCAGCCCCAGCATTTT	CASSQGPRAGRDHSNQPQHF